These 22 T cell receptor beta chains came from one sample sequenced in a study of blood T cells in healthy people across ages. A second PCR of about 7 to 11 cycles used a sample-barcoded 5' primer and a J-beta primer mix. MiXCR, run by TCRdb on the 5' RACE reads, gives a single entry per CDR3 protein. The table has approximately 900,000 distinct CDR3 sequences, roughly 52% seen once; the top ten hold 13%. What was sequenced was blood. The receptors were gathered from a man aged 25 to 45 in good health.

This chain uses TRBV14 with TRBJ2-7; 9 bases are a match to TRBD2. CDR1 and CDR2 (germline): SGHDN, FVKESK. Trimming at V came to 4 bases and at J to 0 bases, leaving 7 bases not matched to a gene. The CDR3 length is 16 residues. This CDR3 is CASSPHFSGGSYEQYF. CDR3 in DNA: TGTGCCAGCAGCCCCCACTTTAGCGGGGGCTCCTACGAGCAGTACTTC.

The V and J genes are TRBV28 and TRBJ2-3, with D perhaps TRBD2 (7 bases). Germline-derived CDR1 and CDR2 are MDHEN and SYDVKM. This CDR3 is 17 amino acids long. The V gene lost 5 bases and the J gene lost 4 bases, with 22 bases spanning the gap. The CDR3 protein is CASSARRLAGAPDTQYF. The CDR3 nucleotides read TGTGCCAGCAGTGCTCGTCGGCTGGCGGGGGCCCCAGATACGCAGTATTTT.

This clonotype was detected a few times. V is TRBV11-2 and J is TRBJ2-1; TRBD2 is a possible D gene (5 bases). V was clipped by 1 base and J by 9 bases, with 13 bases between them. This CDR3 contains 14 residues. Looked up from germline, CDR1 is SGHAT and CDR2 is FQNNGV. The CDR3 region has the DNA TGTGCCAGCAGCTTAGTGCGGGTTGTAGGTGAGCAGTTCTTC. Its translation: CASSLVRVVGEQFF.

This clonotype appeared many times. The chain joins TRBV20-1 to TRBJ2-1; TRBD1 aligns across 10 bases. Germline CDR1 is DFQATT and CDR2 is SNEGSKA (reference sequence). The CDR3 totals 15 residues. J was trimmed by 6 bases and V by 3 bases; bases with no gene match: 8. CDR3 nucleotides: TGCAGTGCTAGTCCCGGGACAGGGGTCCCCAATGAGCAGTTCTTC. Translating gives CSASPGTGVPNEQFF.

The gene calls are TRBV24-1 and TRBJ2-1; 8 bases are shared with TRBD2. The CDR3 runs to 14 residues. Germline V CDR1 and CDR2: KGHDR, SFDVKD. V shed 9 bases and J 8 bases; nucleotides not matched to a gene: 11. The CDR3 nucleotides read TGTGCCACCCGGGGGACTAGTCGGCCGGATGAGCAGTTCTTC. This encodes CATRGTSRPDEQFF.

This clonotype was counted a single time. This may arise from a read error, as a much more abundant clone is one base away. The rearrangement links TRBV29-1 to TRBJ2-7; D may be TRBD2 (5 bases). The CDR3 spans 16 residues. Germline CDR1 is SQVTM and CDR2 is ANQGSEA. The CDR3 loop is CSVEDPLGSSSYEQNF. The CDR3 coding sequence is TGCAGCGTTGAAGACCCCCTGGGGTCTAGCTCCTACGAGCAGAACTTC.

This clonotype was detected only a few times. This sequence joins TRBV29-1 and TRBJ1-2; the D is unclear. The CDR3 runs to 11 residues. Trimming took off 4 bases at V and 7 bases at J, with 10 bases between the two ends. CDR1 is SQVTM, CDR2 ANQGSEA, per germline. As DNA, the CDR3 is TGCAGCGTTGGATCCATCTCTGGCTACACCTTC. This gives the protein CSVGSISGYTF.

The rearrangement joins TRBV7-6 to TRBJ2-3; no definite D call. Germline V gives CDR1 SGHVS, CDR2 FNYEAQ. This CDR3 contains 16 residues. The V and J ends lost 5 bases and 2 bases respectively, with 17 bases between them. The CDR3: CASSTKPRPYTDTQYF. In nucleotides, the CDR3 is TGTGCCAGCAGCACGAAACCGCGTCCCTACACAGATACGCAGTATTTT.

The CDR3: CASSPALGDTGELFF. For the CDR3, the DNA is TGTGCCAGCTCACCAGCTCTGGGAGACACCGGGGAGCTGTTTTTT. This chain joins TRBV18 and TRBJ2-2; D perhaps matches TRBD2 (5 bases). The V and J ends lost 2 bases and 3 bases respectively, with 10 bases between them. Germline values: CDR1 KGHSH, CDR2 LQKENI. The CDR3 contains 15 residues.

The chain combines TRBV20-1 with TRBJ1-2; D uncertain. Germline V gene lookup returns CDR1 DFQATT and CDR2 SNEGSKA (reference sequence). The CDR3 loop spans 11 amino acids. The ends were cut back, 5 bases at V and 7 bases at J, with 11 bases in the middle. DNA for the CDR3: TGCAGTGCTTTAACGGCCGGTGGCTACACCTTC. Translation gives CSALTAGGYTF.

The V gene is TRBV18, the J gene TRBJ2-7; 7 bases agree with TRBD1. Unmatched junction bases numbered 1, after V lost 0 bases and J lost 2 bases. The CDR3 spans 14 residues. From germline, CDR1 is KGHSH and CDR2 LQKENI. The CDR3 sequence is CASSPPGTAYEQYF. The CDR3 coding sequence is TGTGCCAGCTCACCACCTGGGACAGCCTACGAGCAGTACTTC. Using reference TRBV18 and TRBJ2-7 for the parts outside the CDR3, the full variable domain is NAGVMQNPRHLVRRRGQEARLRCSPMKGHSHVYWYRQLPEEGLKFMVYLQKENIIDESGMPKERFSAEFPKEGPSILRIQQVVRGDSAAYFCASSPPGTAYEQYFGPGTRLTVT.

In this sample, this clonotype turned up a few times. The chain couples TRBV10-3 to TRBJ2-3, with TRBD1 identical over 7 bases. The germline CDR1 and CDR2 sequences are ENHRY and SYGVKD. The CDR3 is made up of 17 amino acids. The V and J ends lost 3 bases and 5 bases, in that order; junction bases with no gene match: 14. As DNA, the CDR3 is TGTGCCATCAGTGATCCGGGACAGATCGCTTCGGAAGATACGCAGTATTTT. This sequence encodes CAISDPGQIASEDTQYF.

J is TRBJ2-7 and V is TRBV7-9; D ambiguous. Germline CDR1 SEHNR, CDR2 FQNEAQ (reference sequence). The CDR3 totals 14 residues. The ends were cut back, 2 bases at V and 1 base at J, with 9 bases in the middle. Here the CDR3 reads CASSLSPESYEQYF. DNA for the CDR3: TGTGCCAGCAGCTTATCCCCGGAGTCCTACGAGCAGTACTTC.

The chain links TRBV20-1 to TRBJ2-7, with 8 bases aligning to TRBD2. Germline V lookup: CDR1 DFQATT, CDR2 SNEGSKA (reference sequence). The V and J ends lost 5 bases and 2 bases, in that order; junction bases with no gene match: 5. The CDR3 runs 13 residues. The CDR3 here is CSAQRGGTYEQYF. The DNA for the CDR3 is TGCAGTGCTCAACGGGGGGGAACCTACGAGCAGTACTTC.

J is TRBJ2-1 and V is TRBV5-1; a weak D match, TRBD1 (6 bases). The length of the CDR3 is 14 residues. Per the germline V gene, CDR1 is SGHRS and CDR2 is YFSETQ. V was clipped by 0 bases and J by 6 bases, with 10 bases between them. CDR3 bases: TGCGCCAGCAGCTTGGAGACAGGTCCCAATGAGCAGTTCTTC. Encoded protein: CASSLETGPNEQFF.

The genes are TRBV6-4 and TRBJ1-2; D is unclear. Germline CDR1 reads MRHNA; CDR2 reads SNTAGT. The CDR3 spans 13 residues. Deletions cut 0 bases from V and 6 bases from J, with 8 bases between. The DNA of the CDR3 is TGTGCCAGCAGTGACTCGGAGGGCGATGGCTACACCTTC. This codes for CASSDSEGDGYTF.

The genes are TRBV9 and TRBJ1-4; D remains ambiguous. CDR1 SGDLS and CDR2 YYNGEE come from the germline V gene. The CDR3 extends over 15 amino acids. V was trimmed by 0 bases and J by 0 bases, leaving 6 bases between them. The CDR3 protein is CASSVEGATNEKLFF. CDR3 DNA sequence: TGTGCCAGCAGCGTAGAGGGTGCAACTAATGAAAAACTGTTTTTT.

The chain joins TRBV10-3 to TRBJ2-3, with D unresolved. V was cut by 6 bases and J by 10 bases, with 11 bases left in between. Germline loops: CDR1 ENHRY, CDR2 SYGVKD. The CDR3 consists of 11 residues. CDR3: CAIRDLEAQYF. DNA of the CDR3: TGTGCCATCAGGGACCTTGAAGCGCAGTATTTT.

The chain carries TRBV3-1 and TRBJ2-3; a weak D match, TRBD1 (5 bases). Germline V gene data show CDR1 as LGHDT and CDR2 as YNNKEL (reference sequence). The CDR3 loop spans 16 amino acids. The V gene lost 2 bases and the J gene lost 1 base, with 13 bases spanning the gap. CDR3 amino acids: CASSQSRGSGTDTQYF. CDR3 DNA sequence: TGTGCCAGCAGCCAAAGTAGGGGATCGGGCACAGATACGCAGTATTTT.

The CDR3 region is CSVVGREGPSDTQYF. The CDR3 DNA is TGCAGCGTTGTCGGTCGGGAGGGTCCTTCAGATACGCAGTATTTT. This chain links TRBV29-1 with TRBJ2-3; 8 nucleotides line up with TRBD2. In germline, CDR1 is SQVTM, CDR2 ANQGSEA. The V gene end was trimmed by 4 bases and the J gene end by 4 bases; junction bases not matched to a gene: 10. There are 15 residues in the CDR3.

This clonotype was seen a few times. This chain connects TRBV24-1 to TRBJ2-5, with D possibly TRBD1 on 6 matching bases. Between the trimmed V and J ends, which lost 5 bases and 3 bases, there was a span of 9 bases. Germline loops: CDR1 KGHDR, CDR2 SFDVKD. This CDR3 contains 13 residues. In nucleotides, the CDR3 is TGTGCCACCAGTGGCAGGGGAAAAGAGACCCAGTACTTC. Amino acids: CATSGRGKETQYF.

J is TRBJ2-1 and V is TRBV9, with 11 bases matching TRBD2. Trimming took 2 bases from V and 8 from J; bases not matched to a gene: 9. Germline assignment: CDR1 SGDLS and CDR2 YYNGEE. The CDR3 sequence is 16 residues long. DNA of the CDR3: TGTGCCAGCAGCGTCCTTAGCGGGGGGGCCCCCCATGAGCAGTTCTTC. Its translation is CASSVLSGGAPHEQFF.